This is a list of T cell receptor beta chains from one sample in a study of cytomegalovirus exposure and HLA in healthy donors. Generated by immunoSEQ multiplex PCR, the TCRdb table keeps only in-frame clones and is missing some. The sample includes fewer than 120,000 clones, over 65% of them seen just once. Sequencing input: PBMCs. All receptors come from a man in his thirties or forties in good health and CMV-seropositive. The CDR3 runs from the conserved cysteine through the conserved F or W. Clone size is shown for a subset of rows, as once, few, many or a class of expanded clone.

TRBV20-1,NA,NA,CSAAGSYEQYF
TRBV27,TRBJ2-3,once,CASSLRGFEDTQYF
TRBV12-5,TRBJ2-3,NA,CASGLFLPRHLGEYF
TRBV28,TRBJ1-3,NA,CASTGQGGTIYF
TRBV6-5,TRBJ1-4,NA,CASSPTQGANEKLFF
TRBV4-1,TRBJ1-4,NA,CASSQGDRVGGEKLFF
TRBV11-2,TRBJ2-7,NA,CASSLVSEYEQYF
TRBV27,TRBJ2-7,NA,CASSPTGYEQYF
TRBV27,TRBJ1-4,NA,CATGDRVFEKLFF
TRBV11-2,TRBJ2-1,few,CASSNGLAVDEQFF
TRBV10-2,TRBJ2-7,NA,CASSESRLDWRNEQYF
TRBV5-1,TRBJ1-2,NA,CASSFNIRGPNYGYTF
TRBV7-2,TRBJ1-2,NA,CASSQQGGIYGYTF
TRBV4-3,TRBJ1-1,NA,CASSQVQIMITEAFF